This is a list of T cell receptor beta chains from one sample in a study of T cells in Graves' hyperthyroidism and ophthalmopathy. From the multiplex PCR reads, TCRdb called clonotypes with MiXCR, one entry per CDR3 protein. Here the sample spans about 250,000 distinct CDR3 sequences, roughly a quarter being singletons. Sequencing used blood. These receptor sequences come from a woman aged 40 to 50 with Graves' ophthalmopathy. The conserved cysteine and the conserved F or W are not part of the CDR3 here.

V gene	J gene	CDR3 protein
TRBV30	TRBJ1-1	AWSVLTYAEAF
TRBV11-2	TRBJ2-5	ASSTDRATQY
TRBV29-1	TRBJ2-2	SVGGQLANTGELF
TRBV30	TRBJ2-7	AWSVGGGFEQY
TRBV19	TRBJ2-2	ASSETLGTGELF
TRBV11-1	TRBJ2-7	ASSLQTSGISYEQY
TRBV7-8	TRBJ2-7	ASGGQGGHEQY
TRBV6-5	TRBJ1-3	ASSRTDSGNTIY
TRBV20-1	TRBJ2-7	SASLLAGGTYEQY
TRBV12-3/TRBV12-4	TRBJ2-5	ASSDTGPTETQY
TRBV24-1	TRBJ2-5	ATSDRKAGVGETQY
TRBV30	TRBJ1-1	AWTWDTEAEAF
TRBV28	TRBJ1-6	ASSLWREVRSNSPLH
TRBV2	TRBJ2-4	ASSEGLAGVGNIQY
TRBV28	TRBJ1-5	ASSSWGRKNQPQH
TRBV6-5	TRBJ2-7	ASTKDRAYEQY
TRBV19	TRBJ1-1	ASSIGDQADTEAF
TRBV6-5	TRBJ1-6	AITDRVNSPLH
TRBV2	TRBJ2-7	ATHLEGRGERQY
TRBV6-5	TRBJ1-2	ASSYLATANYGYT
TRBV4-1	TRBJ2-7	ASSDLAGEGYEQY
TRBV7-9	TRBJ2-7	ASSLLVGYEQY
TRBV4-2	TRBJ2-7	ASSQGRDRGSYEQY
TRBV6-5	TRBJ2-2	ASRDRSNTGELF
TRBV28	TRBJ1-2	ASVGPGGQSGYGYT
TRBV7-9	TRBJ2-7	ASSQDGQAYEQY
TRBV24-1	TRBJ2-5	ATSDRDSTLQETQY
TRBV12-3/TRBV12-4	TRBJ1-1	ASSLAQNQMNTEAF
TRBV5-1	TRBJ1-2	ASSLGWGGYT
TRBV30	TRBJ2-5	AWEAGGWETQY
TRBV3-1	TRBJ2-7	ASSQGDSGRNEQY
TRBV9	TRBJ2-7	ASAQATGEIYEQY
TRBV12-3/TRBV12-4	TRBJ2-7	ASSLPSGNNVEQY
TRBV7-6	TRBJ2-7	ASSLTEQY
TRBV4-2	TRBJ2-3	ASTRKGGGGQFDTQY
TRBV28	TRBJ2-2	ASRPGRVGTNTGELF
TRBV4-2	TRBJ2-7	ASSASRAGEGEQY
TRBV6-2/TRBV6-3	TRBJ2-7	ASSYAGRTSGIPYEQY
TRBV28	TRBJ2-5	ASSSLRQKEGQETQY
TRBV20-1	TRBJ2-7	SAETGTSYEQY
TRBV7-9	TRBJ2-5	ASSYGTGIQETQY
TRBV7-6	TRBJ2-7	ASSFGTDDYEQY